The 21 T cell receptor beta chains given below trace back to one sample, sequenced in a study of Ad26.COV2.S vaccination and SARS-CoV-2 variants. Described treatment: approximately 18 received Ad26.COV2.S at low or high dose, single or two shots; a few received placebo; per-sample allocation not given. Collection of the samples took place on day 63 after the first injection of vaccine or placebo. The assay was immunoSEQ multiplex PCR, and TCRdb's table has in-frame clones only and misses some. The repertoire includes 400,000 to 450,000 clones, about nine tenths of them detected once, and 12% sits in the top ten. The sample here was peripheral blood, taken in a trial of Ad26.COV2.S vaccine versus placebo. Every receptor here comes from a person between 18 and 60 years old who received the Ad26.COV2.S COVID-19 vaccine or a placebo.

The gene calls are TRBV6-6 and TRBJ1-4; D gene uncertain. Germline V lookup: CDR1 MNHNY, CDR2 SVGAGI (reference sequence). The CDR3 totals 14 residues. Trimming removed 3 bases at V and 6 bases at J, with 11 bases between. The CDR3 protein is CASSYKGEYEKLFF. Written as DNA, the CDR3 is TGTGCCAGCAGTTATAAGGGAGAGTATGAAAAACTGTTTTTT.

This chain uses TRBV7-9 with TRBJ1-2; 7 bases are shared with TRBD1. Trimming at V came to 0 bases and at J to 4 bases, leaving 2 bases not matched to a gene. The germline V gene encodes CDR1 SEHNR and CDR2 FQNEAQ (reference sequence). The CDR3 spans 14 residues. CDR3 in amino acids: CASSLATGFYGYTF. CDR3 in DNA: TGTGCCAGCAGCTTAGCGACAGGGTTCTATGGCTACACCTTC.

The rearrangement uses TRBV19 and TRBJ2-1, with TRBD2 identical over 11 bases. The trim removed 1 base at V and 6 bases at J, leaving 8 bases unmatched. The germline V gene has CDR1 LNHDA and CDR2 SQIVND (reference sequence). The length of the CDR3 is 17 residues. CDR3 region: CASSIARLAGTINEQFF. CDR3 nucleotides: TGTGCCAGTAGTATAGCCCGACTAGCGGGAACCATCAATGAGCAGTTCTTC.

The genes are TRBV19 and TRBJ2-2; either TRBD1 or TRBD2 may fit D (5 bases each). The CDR3 extends over 15 amino acids. Germline assignment: CDR1 LNHDA and CDR2 SQIVND (reference sequence). Trimming took off 8 bases at V and 2 bases at J, with 15 bases between the two ends. DNA for the CDR3: TGTGCCAGTTTTGGGACGGCACACAACACCGGGGAGCTGTTTTTT. Its protein product is CASFGTAHNTGELFF.

The chain links TRBV10-3 to TRBJ2-2, with D maybe TRBD2 (6 bases). V shed 4 bases and J shed 9 bases, with 12 bases lying between them. This CDR3 has 13 amino acids. CDR1 is ENHRY, CDR2 SYGVKD, per germline. DNA of the CDR3: TGTGCCATCAGTGTTTCTGGGGGGAGGGAGCTGTTTTTT. It translates to CAISVSGGRELFF.

This chain links TRBV4-1 with TRBJ1-5; no definite D call. V was trimmed by 0 bases and J by 0 bases, leaving 9 bases between them. CDR3 size: 16 residues. Germline V lookup: CDR1 MGHRA, CDR2 YSYEKL. CDR3 sequence reads: CASSQEAAYSNQPQHF. CDR3 nucleotides: TGCGCCAGCAGCCAAGAAGCGGCCTATAGCAATCAGCCCCAGCATTTT.

CDR3 sequence: CASSYWSGGQETQYF. The CDR3 DNA reads TGTGCCAGCAGTTACTGGTCGGGGGGCCAAGAGACCCAGTACTTC. The chain links TRBV6-5 to TRBJ2-5, with 7 nucleotides matching TRBD2. This CDR3 comprises 15 residues. The germline V gene encodes CDR1 MNHEY and CDR2 SVGAGI. The V gene end was trimmed by 1 base and the J gene end by 1 base; junction bases not matched to a gene: 3.

The genes are TRBV4-3 and TRBJ1-1, with D tentatively TRBD1 (5 bases). The CDR3 has 13 amino acids. V was trimmed by 0 bases and J by 8 bases, leaving 10 bases between them. CDR1 LGHNA and CDR2 YSLEER come from the germline V gene. CDR3 in amino acids: CASSQDMGQEAFF. CDR3 nucleotide sequence: TGCGCCAGCAGCCAAGATATGGGGCAAGAAGCTTTCTTT.

This rearrangement joins TRBV7-9 to TRBJ1-4; no reliable D call. Germline V gene sequence: CDR1 SEHNR, CDR2 FQNEAQ (reference sequence). Trimming took 3 bases from V and 3 from J, leaving 8 bases between them. The CDR3 loop spans 14 amino acids. CDR3 amino acids: CASSFTQANEKLFF. The CDR3 nucleotides read TGTGCCAGCAGCTTTACGCAGGCTAATGAAAAACTGTTTTTT. The full variable domain, with the rest looked up from reference TRBV7-9 and TRBJ1-4, is DTGVSQNPRHKITKRGQNVTFRCDPISEHNRLYWYRQTLGQGPEFLTYFQNEAQLEKSRLLSDRFSAERPKGSFSTLEIQRTEQGDSAMYLCASSFTQANEKLFFGSGTQLSVL.

The V gene is TRBV30, the J gene TRBJ2-1; D call uncertain. V was cut by 1 base and J by 9 bases, with 10 bases left in between. The CDR3 is made up of 12 amino acids. In germline, CDR1 is GTSNPN, CDR2 SVGIG (reference sequence). CDR3: CAWSALLIEQFF. In DNA form, the CDR3 reads TGTGCCTGGAGTGCCCTCCTAATTGAGCAGTTCTTC.

This sequence joins TRBV3-1 (or the pseudogene TRBV3-2) and TRBJ1-5; no clear D gene. This CDR3 is 12 amino acids long. CDR1 LGHDT and CDR2 YNNKEL come from the germline V gene (reference sequence). V lost 3 bases and J lost 4, with 4 bases in between. CDR3 nucleotide sequence: TGTGCCAGCAGCCACAGGAATCAGCCCCAGCATTTT. Amino acid sequence: CASSHRNQPQHF.

The CDR3 sequence is CASSDGRQGYEQFF. CDR3 nucleotides: TGTGCCAGCAGTGATGGCCGACAAGGGTATGAGCAGTTCTTC. The chain links TRBV2 to TRBJ2-1; D not certain. The CDR3 runs to 14 residues. The germline CDR1 and CDR2 sequences are SNHLY and FYNNEI. V lost 3 bases and J 8 bases, leaving 14 bases between the germline ends.

This rearrangement joins TRBV27 to TRBJ2-4, with 7 bases identical to TRBD2. Germline CDR1 reads MNHEY; CDR2 reads SMNVEV (reference sequence). J gave up 7 bases and V 3 bases, and 3 bases lay outside the gene matches. The CDR3 consists of 13 residues. The CDR3 DNA follows: TGTGCCAGCAGTTTGCGGGGAGGGAACATTCAGTACTTC. Encoded protein: CASSLRGGNIQYF.

This chain connects TRBV7-2 to TRBJ2-7, with 10 bases identical to TRBD2. The CDR3 is made up of 17 amino acids. CDR1 and CDR2 from the germline V gene are SGHTA and FQGNSA. The trim removed 3 bases at V and 3 bases at J, leaving 11 bases unmatched. CDR3 in amino acids: CASSFSLQRTSGYEQYF. CDR3 DNA: TGTGCCAGCAGCTTTAGTCTCCAAAGGACTAGCGGCTACGAGCAGTACTTC.

This chain links TRBV30 with TRBJ1-1; TRBD1 is a possible D gene (5 bases). The germline gives CDR1 GTSNPN, CDR2 SVGIG (reference sequence). The CDR3 runs to 13 residues. The germline V and J ends were trimmed by 1 base and 1 base, with 7 bases remaining between them. CDR3 sequence: CAWSGQTNTEAFF. The DNA of the CDR3 is TGTGCCTGGAGTGGACAGACGAACACTGAAGCTTTCTTT.

V usage is TRBV18 and J usage is TRBJ1-3; no clear D gene. Trimming took 3 bases from V and 0 from J, leaving 9 bases between them. Germline V gene data show CDR1 as KGHSH and CDR2 as LQKENI. The CDR3 loop spans 15 amino acids. CDR3 nucleotide sequence: TGTGCCAGCTCACCGTCGGACGGCTCTGGAAACACCATATATTTT. Translating it yields CASSPSDGSGNTIYF.

Here the CDR3 reads CASSIRGPPFDGLATNEKLFF. The DNA of the CDR3 is TGTGCCAGTAGTATACGAGGTCCCCCGTTCGACGGTTTAGCAACTAATGAAAAACTGTTTTTT. The V and J genes are TRBV19 and TRBJ1-4; D call uncertain. The CDR3 loop spans 21 amino acids. V was clipped by 2 bases and J by 0 bases, with 25 bases between them. The germline V gene encodes CDR1 LNHDA and CDR2 SQIVND (reference sequence).

This clone appeared once. The identical CDR3 is also encoded by other nucleotide sequences in the sample. The chain carries TRBV3-1 (or the pseudogene TRBV3-2) and TRBJ2-2, with D unclear. Trimming removed 4 bases at V and 7 bases at J, with 4 bases between. Germline V gene lookup returns CDR1 LGHDT and CDR2 YNNKEL (reference sequence). CDR3 size: 11 residues. The CDR3 reads CASSRGGELFF. The CDR3 DNA follows: TGTGCCAGCAGCCGGGGCGGGGAGCTGTTTTTT.

The J gene is TRBJ2-7, the V gene TRBV12-3 or TRBV12-4; D remains ambiguous. The CDR3 is 11 amino acids. Trimming took 6 bases from V and 4 from J, leaving 7 bases between them. This CDR3 reads CASSLIYEQYF. The CDR3 region has the DNA TGTGCCAGCAGCCTTATTTACGAGCAGTACTTC.

V usage is TRBV7-9 and J usage is TRBJ2-1; 9 nucleotides line up with TRBD1. The CDR3 sequence is 13 residues long. The trim removed 3 bases at V and 10 bases at J, leaving 4 bases unmatched. Germline CDR1 is SEHNR and CDR2 is FQNEAQ (reference sequence). CDR3 in DNA: TGTGCCAGCAGCTTGGGACAGGGTGGCGAGCAGTTCTTC. Translation gives CASSLGQGGEQFF.

The rearrangement joins TRBV30 to TRBJ1-6; 8 nucleotides align to TRBD1. Germline assignment: CDR1 GTSNPN and CDR2 SVGIG (reference sequence). The CDR3 length is 14 residues. The V gene end was trimmed by 8 bases and the J gene end by 6 bases; junction bases not matched to a gene: 9. The CDR3 loop is CATPQGEPNSPLHF. For the CDR3, the DNA is TGTGCCACACCACAGGGGGAACCTAATTCACCCCTCCACTTT.